This T cell receptor (beta chain) was captured in a study of cytomegalovirus exposure and HLA in healthy donors. Germline V lookup: CDR1 LGHNA, CDR2 YSLEER. V shed 0 bases and J shed 2 bases, with 10 bases lying between them. The CDR3 is 15 residues long. 13 Jbeta primers and 60 Vbeta primers were used for the PCR. Clones were read by immunoSEQ multiplex PCR, and TCRdb kept only the in-frame ones, dropping some. The sample carries around 160,000 clones, about 75% recorded once. On this clone itself: The antigen is not known.

Study findings and constraints: Earlier analysis found most TCR beta V segments productive about 90% or about 30% of the time.

This clonotype was sampled from a man in his fifties in good health and CMV-seropositive. The specimen was PBMCs. The rearrangement links TRBV4-3 to TRBJ1-1; D call uncertain. This CDR3 is CASSQDPLRNTEAFF. DNA for the CDR3: TGCGCCAGCAGCCAAGATCCTCTCCGTAACACTGAAGCTTTCTTT.